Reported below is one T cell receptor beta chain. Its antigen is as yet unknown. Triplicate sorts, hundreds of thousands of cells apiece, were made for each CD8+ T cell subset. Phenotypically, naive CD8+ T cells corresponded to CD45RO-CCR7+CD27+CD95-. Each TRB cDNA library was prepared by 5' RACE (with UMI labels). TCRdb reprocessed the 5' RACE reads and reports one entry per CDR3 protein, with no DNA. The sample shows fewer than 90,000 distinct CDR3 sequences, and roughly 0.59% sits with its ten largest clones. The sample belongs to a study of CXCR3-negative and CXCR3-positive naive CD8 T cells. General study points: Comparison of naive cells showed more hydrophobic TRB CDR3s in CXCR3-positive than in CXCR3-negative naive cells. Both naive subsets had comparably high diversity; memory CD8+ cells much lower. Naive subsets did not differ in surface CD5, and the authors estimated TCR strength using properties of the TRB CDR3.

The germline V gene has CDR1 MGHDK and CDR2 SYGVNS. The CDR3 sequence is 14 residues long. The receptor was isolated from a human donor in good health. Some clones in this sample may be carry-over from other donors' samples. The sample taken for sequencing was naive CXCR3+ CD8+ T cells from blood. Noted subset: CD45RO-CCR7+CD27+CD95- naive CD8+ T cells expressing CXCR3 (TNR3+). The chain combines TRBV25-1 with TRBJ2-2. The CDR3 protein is CASKGRTNTGELFF.